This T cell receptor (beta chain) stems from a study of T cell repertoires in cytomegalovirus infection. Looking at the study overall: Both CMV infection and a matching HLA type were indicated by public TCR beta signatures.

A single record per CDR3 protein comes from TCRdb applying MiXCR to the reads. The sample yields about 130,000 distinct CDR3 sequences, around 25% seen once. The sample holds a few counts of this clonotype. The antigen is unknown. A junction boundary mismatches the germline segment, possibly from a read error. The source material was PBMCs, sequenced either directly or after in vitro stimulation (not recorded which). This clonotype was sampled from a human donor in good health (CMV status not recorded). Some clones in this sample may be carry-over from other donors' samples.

The CDR3 reads CSPHYQGTQYF. In DNA form, the CDR3 reads TGCAGCCCCCATTATCAAGGGACCCAGTACTTC. The chain joins TRBV29-1 to TRBJ2-5, with no clear D. CDR1 and CDR2 (germline): SQVTM, ANQGSEA. There are 11 residues in the CDR3.